Listed below are T cell receptor beta chains from one sample, sequenced in a study of T cells in Graves' hyperthyroidism and ophthalmopathy. TCRdb re-called the multiplex PCR reads with MiXCR, one entry per CDR3 protein. In the table there are around 520,000 distinct CDR3 sequences, approximately 15% of which are singletons. Material for sequencing was blood. These receptors were obtained from a woman aged 40-49 years with Graves' hyperthyroidism. CDR3s include the opening cysteine and the closing phenylalanine or tryptophan. A D gene is named only where the DNA matches it firmly. Size values are once, few and many counts, or a class for expanded clones, and some rows have none.

many | TRBD2 | TRBJ2-7 | TRBV2 | CASSEAKTSGRTEQYF | TGTGCCAGCAGTGAAGCAAAGACTAGCGGGAGAACCGAGCAGTACTTC
- | TRBD1 | TRBJ2-7 | TRBV19 | CASTPSGTGGYEQYF | TGTGCCAGTACCCCCTCCGGGACAGGGGGCTACGAGCAGTACTTC
few | - | TRBJ1-1 | TRBV29-1 | CSVDKGVGTEAFF | TGCAGCGTTGATAAGGGAGTAGGCACTGAAGCTTTCTTT
many | - | TRBJ1-2 | TRBV2 | CASSVQGTHGYTF | TGTGCCAGCAGTGTACAGGGCACTCATGGCTACACCTTC
many | TRBD2 | TRBJ2-1 | TRBV6-6 | CASSYSLTSESSYNEQFF | TGTGCCAGCAGTTACTCTTTGACTAGCGAGAGCTCCTACAATGAGCAGTTCTTC
- | - | TRBJ2-2 | TRBV7-8 | CASSPELWGPSNTGELFF | TGTGCCAGCAGCCCCGAATTGTGGGGTCCCTCGAACACCGGGGAGCTGTTTTTT
few | TRBD1 | TRBJ2-7 | TRBV6-2/TRBV6-3 | CASRDRTGGVYEQYF | TGTGCCAGCAGAGACCGGACAGGGGGAGTCTACGAGCAGTACTTC
few | - | TRBJ1-3 | TRBV27 | CASGARASSGNTIYF | TGTGCCAGCGGCGCACGTGCCTCCTCTGGAAACACCATATATTTT
many | TRBD2 | TRBJ2-3 | TRBV6-1 | CASSERASGSYHGTQYF | TGTGCCAGCAGTGAAAGGGCTAGCGGGAGCTACCACGGTACGCAGTATTTT
- | TRBD1 | TRBJ2-2 | TRBV19 | CASKGTGVTGELFF | TGTGCCAGTAAAGGGACAGGGGTCACCGGGGAGCTGTTTTTT
- | - | TRBJ1-5 | TRBV4-1 | CASSKEQRNQPQHF | TGCGCCAGCAGCAAAGAACAGCGAAATCAGCCCCAGCATTTT
many | - | TRBJ2-7 | TRBV18 | CASSPLEATYEQYF | TGTGCCAGCTCACCGCTTGAGGCCACCTACGAGCAGTACTTC
many | TRBD1 | TRBJ2-3 | TRBV2 | CASSGIRRDSSTDTQYF | TGTGCCAGCAGTGGAATTCGCCGGGACAGCAGCACAGATACGCAGTATTTT
many | TRBD1 | TRBJ2-7 | TRBV27 | CASSYPGQAFYEQYF | TGTGCCAGCAGTTATCCGGGACAGGCTTTCTACGAGCAGTACTTC
many | - | TRBJ1-3 | TRBV5-1 | CASRGEDYSGNTIYF | TGCGCCAGCAGAGGTGAAGATTACTCTGGAAACACCATATATTTT
many | - | TRBJ2-1 | TRBV24-1 | CATSDALSGSSYNEQFF | TGTGCCACCAGTGATGCCCTTAGCGGTAGCTCCTACAATGAGCAGTTCTTC
many | TRBD1 | TRBJ1-4 | TRBV6-6 | CASSYRSQGAREKLFF | TGTGCCAGCAGTTACCGTTCACAGGGGGCAAGGGAAAAACTGTTTTTT
- | TRBD1 | TRBJ2-7 | TRBV5-1 | CASSLTSGQGAREQYF | TGCGCCAGCAGCCTAACCTCAGGACAGGGGGCTAGGGAGCAGTACTTC
once | - | TRBJ2-1 | TRBV25-1 | CASSVGFRVLNNEQFF | TGTGCCAGCAGTGTAGGATTTCGGGTACTTAACAATGAGCAGTTCTTC
- | - | TRBJ1-3 | TRBV5-1 | CASSLADIRSGNTIYF | TGCGCCAGCAGCTTGGCCGACATCCGCTCTGGAAACACCATATATTTT
few | - | TRBJ2-1 | TRBV20-1 | CSASLAGTGYNEQFF | TGCAGTGCTAGCCTCGCCGGGACGGGCTACAATGAGCAGTTCTTC
many | TRBD1 | TRBJ1-1 | TRBV5-1 | CASSWEQGAGTEAFF | TGCGCCAGCAGCTGGGAACAGGGGGCTGGCACTGAAGCTTTCTTT
once | - | TRBJ1-6 | TRBV20-1 | CSARDLQNNSPLHF | TGCAGTGCTAGAGATCTGCAGAATAATTCACCCCTCCACTTT